Given below is one T cell receptor beta chain in context. What it recognizes is unknown. The source of the sample is a study of OX40 agonist ivuxolimab in advanced cancers. Findings of the study overall: Some nonresponders likewise displayed low normalized T-cell clonal expansion.

This table comes from immunoSEQ multiplex PCR, and its TCRdb copy is limited to in-frame clones, with some not included. The sample consists of several thousand clones, approximately 80% of them appearing once. The sequences come from CD4+ or CD8+ T cells sorted from blood, collected in a trial of the OX40 agonist ivuxolimab. The sequence was obtained from an adult with an advanced solid tumor such as melanoma, head and neck, liver or kidney cancer.

The DNA for the CDR3 is TGCGCCAGCAGCCAAGGACAGGGGCCACCCCTCCACTTT. It specifies CASSQGQGPPLHF. The V call is TRBV4-1, the J call TRBJ1-6, with TRBD1 matching 8 bases. CDR3 size: 13 residues. After removal of 1 base from V and 11 bases from J, the junction contained 1 base not matched to a gene. Germline CDR1 is MGHRA and CDR2 is YSYEKL.